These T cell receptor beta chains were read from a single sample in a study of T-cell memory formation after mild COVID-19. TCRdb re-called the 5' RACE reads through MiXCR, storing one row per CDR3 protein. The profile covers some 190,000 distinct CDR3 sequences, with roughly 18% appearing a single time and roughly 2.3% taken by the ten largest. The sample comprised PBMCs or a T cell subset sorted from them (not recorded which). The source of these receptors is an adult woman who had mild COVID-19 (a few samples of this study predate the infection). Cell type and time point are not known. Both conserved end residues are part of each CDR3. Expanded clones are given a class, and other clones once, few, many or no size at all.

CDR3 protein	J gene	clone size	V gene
CASSYGARTGLEKSSYEQYF	TRBJ2-7	NA	TRBV6-6
CASSPRQSNQPQHF	TRBJ1-5	NA	TRBV18
CASSTTVNYGYTF	TRBJ1-2	NA	TRBV5-1
CASSSRTGTDYEQYF	TRBJ2-7	few	TRBV7-9
CASSRTAPNQPQHF	TRBJ1-5	NA	TRBV19
CASSFSGGGGYTF	TRBJ1-2	few	TRBV12-3/TRBV12-4
CASVSGRASDTQYF	TRBJ2-3	NA	TRBV7-2
CASSPGSLAVYNEQFF	TRBJ2-1	NA	TRBV18
CSASTPDGRANYGYTF	TRBJ1-2	NA	TRBV20-1
CASTSQGGLAVYEQYF	TRBJ2-7	few	TRBV6-6
CAISDGAGNTEAFF	TRBJ1-1	few	TRBV10-3
CASSQDGRIATNEKLFF	TRBJ1-4	few	TRBV4-2
CASSLEGAGGAFF	TRBJ1-1	NA	TRBV7-9
CASSLDIPGTGELFF	TRBJ2-2	NA	TRBV27
CATSDHRGLGTEAFF	TRBJ1-1	NA	TRBV24-1
CASSLVDGGYEQYF	TRBJ2-7	few	TRBV5-1
CASSLAEAYEQYF	TRBJ2-7	many	TRBV18
CASSQDPLAGGTSTDTQYF	TRBJ2-3	few	TRBV4-1
CASSWDIREAFF	TRBJ1-1	few	TRBV5-5
CASTRGYRGVSTDTQYF	TRBJ2-3	NA	TRBV7-9
CASKAGGGNEQFF	TRBJ2-1	NA	TRBV12-3/TRBV12-4
CASSIQGQGYEQYF	TRBJ2-7	NA	TRBV19
CASSPRDRALGYTF	TRBJ1-2	NA	TRBV7-9
CASSHSLGRTEAFF	TRBJ1-1	NA	TRBV6-2/TRBV6-3
CASSSPGGSHNEQFF	TRBJ2-1	few	TRBV27
CASSLTGSVNEQFF	TRBJ2-1	NA	TRBV3-1
CSASPRRERGEAFF	TRBJ1-1	few	TRBV20-1
CASSPRGQVSYEQYF	TRBJ2-7	NA	TRBV12-3/TRBV12-4
CASRAVGHAYGYTF	TRBJ1-2	few	TRBV2
CASTIAASGNEQFF	TRBJ2-1	medium-sized	TRBV6-6
CASRGPLAGAGGQFF	TRBJ2-1	NA	TRBV21-1
CASRTGGEYGYTF	TRBJ1-2	NA	TRBV27
CASSAGIQETQYF	TRBJ2-5	NA	TRBV18
CSARDGGGAGELFF	TRBJ2-2	NA	TRBV20-1
CASSYSMVAGPNTGELFF	TRBJ2-2	few	TRBV6-5
CASSTGQSNTEAFF	TRBJ1-1	NA	TRBV19
CASSPIWTRGDIQYF	TRBJ2-4	few	TRBV4-1
CASSPRQFPEAFF	TRBJ1-1	NA	TRBV2
CASSYSKSSNQPQHF	TRBJ1-5	few	TRBV6-5
CASSRKGNTEAFF	TRBJ1-1	NA	TRBV5-4
CSVEDRVGYTF	TRBJ1-2	few	TRBV29-1
CASSLLGGGLNEQFF	TRBJ2-1	NA	TRBV7-9
CASSVSGQQNTEAFF	TRBJ1-1	few	TRBV9
CASRQGQGVRPGELFF	TRBJ2-2	few	TRBV6-2/TRBV6-3
CASSRGGKNIQYF	TRBJ2-4	NA	TRBV2
CAISALTGGTEAFF	TRBJ1-1	NA	TRBV10-3
CASSYGQANSPLHF	TRBJ1-6	many	TRBV2
CASSPGGGWDVLTF	TRBJ2-6	NA	TRBV11-1
CASSFLGQSTDTQYF	TRBJ2-3	NA	TRBV27
CASSEQLAGATDTQYF	TRBJ2-3	NA	TRBV12-3/TRBV12-4
CAWSVRGLAVGELFF	TRBJ2-2	few	TRBV30
CASSEGYYEQYF	TRBJ2-7	NA	TRBV3-1
CASIGRATTDTQYF	TRBJ2-3	NA	TRBV27
CSAEGQGASGYTF	TRBJ1-2	NA	TRBV29-1
CASSHIGEAQYF	TRBJ2-7	few	TRBV4-1
CSARGGALELSGANVLTF	TRBJ2-6	few	TRBV20-1